This T cell receptor beta chain is drawn from a study of T cell responses to AZD1222 COVID-19 vaccine. From germline, CDR1 is SGHNT and CDR2 YYREEE (reference sequence). The CDR3 covers 15 residues. Trimming removed 9 bases from V and 8 bases from J, with 23 bases in between. This clone was detected only once. TCRdb's table, derived via immunoSEQ multiplex PCR, lists solely in-frame clones and lacks some. The sample records approximately 110,000 clones, approximately 96% being singletons. The specimen comprised peripheral blood, sampled on day 0 of AZD1222 vaccination. This TCR came from an adult in good health. The rearrangement joins TRBV5-4 to TRBJ1-4, with D perhaps TRBD1 (5 bases). This CDR3 reads CATSSGQILGEKLFF. CDR3 DNA: TGTGCCACTTCGTCCGGACAAATATTGGGAGAAAAACTGTTTTTT.